Shown below are 20 T cell receptor beta chains from a single sample sequenced in a study of shared clonotypes between healthy human individuals. Here immunoSEQ multiplex PCR was the method, and the copy in TCRdb shows in-frame clones only, minus some. This sample carries roughly 2.2 million clones, less than 95% of them seen once, and the ten largest clones take 0.37%. Sequenced: naive CD4+ T cells from PBMCs. The subset is: CD45RA+ positively selected. The receptors shown here come from a young man in good health. Some clones in this sample may be carry-over from other donors' samples.

The CDR3 DNA reads as TGTGCCAGCTCACCACCGTCGGGGCGCTTTTTAGATGGCTACACCTTC. Protein: CASSPPSGRFLDGYTF. The chain carries TRBV18 and TRBJ1-2; D is possibly TRBD1 (5 bases). Trimming stripped 0 bases from V and 6 bases from J, with 17 bases between. The CDR3 consists of 16 residues. Germline loops: CDR1 KGHSH, CDR2 LQKENI.

The chain is built from TRBV2 and TRBJ2-7; D not certain. This CDR3 is 12 amino acids long. V dropped 7 bases and J dropped 3 bases, with 10 bases sitting between them. Germline CDR1 SNHLY, CDR2 FYNNEI. The CDR3 nucleotides read TGTGCCAGCACCCTGGAAAACTACGAGCAGTACTTC. Amino acid sequence: CASTLENYEQYF.

J is TRBJ1-3 and V is TRBV5-4, with D unresolved. Germline lookup yields CDR1 SGHNT and CDR2 YYREEE (reference sequence). V lost 4 bases, J lost 0 bases, and 14 bases lay in between. The CDR3 has 16 residues. DNA for the CDR3: TGTGCCAGCAGCACCTCTACTCCCCGCTCTGGAAACACCATATATTTT. It yields the protein CASSTSTPRSGNTIYF.

The V call is TRBV19, the J call TRBJ1-1; no clear D gene. Trimming shortened V by 4 bases and J by 7 bases, and 13 bases separated the two germline ends. CDR1 is LNHDA, CDR2 SQIVND, per germline (reference sequence). There are 13 residues in the CDR3. The CDR3 sequence is CASSTIRGLEAFF. CDR3 nucleotides: TGTGCCAGTAGTACGATACGGGGTCTTGAAGCTTTCTTT.

The chain combines TRBV30 with TRBJ2-6; D perhaps matches TRBD1 (6 bases). The CDR3 consists of 18 residues. Per germline, CDR1 GTSNPN and CDR2 SVGIG (reference sequence). V gave up 1 base and J gave up 0 bases, with 16 bases separating them. CDR3 coding DNA: TGTGCCTGGAGTGCACTCCTAACAGGGAGCTCTGGGGCCAACGTCCTGACTTTC. Residues: CAWSALLTGSSGANVLTF.

This chain links TRBV27 with TRBJ1-5; D unclear. V was shortened by 4 bases and J by 0 bases, with 16 bases between the two germline ends. The CDR3 extends over 17 amino acids. The germline CDR1 and CDR2 sequences are MNHEY and SMNVEV (reference sequence). DNA of the CDR3: TGTGCCAGCAGTTCGTTTGTGGTTTGGGGTAGCAATCAGCCCCAGCATTTT. Translation: CASSSFVVWGSNQPQHF.

This sequence joins TRBV6-1 and TRBJ2-5, with TRBD2 matching 7 bases. Germline V gene data show CDR1 as MNHNS and CDR2 as SASEGT. Unmatched junction bases numbered 7, after V lost 10 bases and J lost 2 bases. This CDR3 comprises 13 residues. DNA for the CDR3: TGTGCCACCCGCACGGGGGGTCAAGAGACCCAGTACTTC. This codes for CATRTGGQETQYF.

This chain joins TRBV4-2 and TRBJ2-7, with TRBD1 matching over 8 bases. The CDR3 extends over 16 amino acids. With V trimmed by 4 bases and J by 2 bases, 10 bases remained unmatched. Germline CDR1 LGHNA, CDR2 YNFKEQ. CDR3 in amino acids: CASSPTGDSLAYEQYF. The CDR3 DNA reads as TGTGCCAGCAGCCCGACAGGGGACTCCTTGGCCTACGAGCAGTACTTC.

V is TRBV7-2 and J is TRBJ2-7; D is perhaps TRBD1 (5 bases). Germline assignment: CDR1 SGHTA and CDR2 FQGNSA. The V end lost 1 base, the J end lost 2 bases, and 15 bases lay between the germline ends. The CDR3 consists of 16 residues. DNA of the CDR3: TGTGCCAGCAGCTTAGGGGGCGGTGGGATGGCCTACGAGCAGTACTTC. Protein: CASSLGGGGMAYEQYF. The variable domain in full, completed from reference TRBV7-2 and TRBJ2-7, reads GAGVSQSPSNKVTEKGKDVELRCDPISGHTALYWYRQSLGQGLEFLIYFQGNSAPDKSGLPSDRFSAERTGGSVSTLTIQRTQQEDSAVYLCASSLGGGGMAYEQYFGPGTRLTVT.

This clone was recorded once. The chain joins TRBV6-6 to TRBJ1-1; D might be TRBD1 (6 bases). V lost 6 bases, J lost 9 bases, and 14 bases lay in between. The CDR3 is 12 amino acids. Germline V gene lookup returns CDR1 MNHNY and CDR2 SVGAGI (reference sequence). In DNA, the CDR3 is TGTGCCAGCAGCGGGGGCCCACCTCAAGCTTTCTTT. The encoded protein is CASSGGPPQAFF.

Concerning this clone itself: Other DNA variants within this sample encode the same CDR3. The chain couples TRBV5-1 to TRBJ2-1, with D unclear. The CDR3 contains 14 residues. CDR1 is SGHRS and CDR2 is YFSETQ in the germline V gene. V gave up 0 bases and J gave up 4 bases, with 8 bases separating them. In DNA, the CDR3 is TGCGCCAGCAGCTTGGCCGCTGGGTACAATGAGCAGTTCTTC. The encoded protein is CASSLAAGYNEQFF.

CDR3 coding DNA: TGTGCCAGCAGGCAGGGGGCGGTCTATGGCTACACCTTC. Its protein is CASRQGAVYGYTF. The chain carries TRBV28 and TRBJ1-2, with 8 nucleotides matching TRBD1. The CDR3 is made up of 13 amino acids. After removal of 6 bases from V and 4 bases from J, the junction contained 4 bases not matched to a gene. CDR1 MDHEN and CDR2 SYDVKM come from the germline V gene.

The chain combines TRBV19 with TRBJ1-5, with TRBD1 matching over 8 bases. The CDR3 spans 17 residues. Germline lookup yields CDR1 LNHDA and CDR2 SQIVND (reference sequence). The V gene end was trimmed by 3 bases and the J gene end by 1 base; junction bases not matched to a gene: 8. The CDR3 coding sequence is TGTGCCAGTAGTATTCCCCGACAGGGGCTCAGCAATCAGCCCCAGCATTTT. Amino acids: CASSIPRQGLSNQPQHF. Variable domain in full (rest from reference TRBV19 and TRBJ1-5): DGGITQSPKYLFRKEGQNVTLSCEQNLNHDAMYWYRQDPGQGLRLIYYSQIVNDFQKGDIAEGYSVSREKKESFPLTVTSAQKNPTAFYLCASSIPRQGLSNQPQHFGDGTRLSIL.

The gene calls are TRBV10-1 and TRBJ2-1; 10 nucleotides align to TRBD2. V shed 0 bases, J shed 7 bases, and the junction held 3 bases outside the gene matches. The CDR3 totals 15 residues. Germline V gives CDR1 WNHNN, CDR2 SYGVQD (reference sequence). CDR3 sequence: CASSESLLAGNEQFF. The CDR3 DNA follows: TGCGCCAGCAGTGAGTCGCTACTAGCGGGAAATGAGCAGTTCTTC.

This clone was seen more than once but under ten times. CDR3 protein: CASSPTSEGKAFF. Here the CDR3 DNA reads TGTGCCAGCTCACCAACGAGCGAGGGTAAGGCTTTCTTT. The rearrangement uses TRBV18 and TRBJ1-1; D ambiguous. With 2 bases removed from V and 11 bases from J, the gap between germline ends came to 15 bases. The germline CDR1 and CDR2 sequences are KGHSH and LQKENI. CDR3 length: 13 amino acids.

The chain is built from TRBV7-2 and TRBJ2-1, with TRBD2 identical over 10 bases. The J segment lost 5 bases and the V segment lost 2 bases, leaving 3 bases of the junction unmatched. In germline, CDR1 is SGHTA, CDR2 FQGNSA. CDR3 length: 15 amino acids. CDR3 amino acids: CASSLSGRAHNEQFF. CDR3 DNA sequence: TGTGCCAGCAGCTTAAGCGGGAGGGCCCACAATGAGCAGTTCTTC.

This rearrangement joins TRBV7-3 to TRBJ1-2; 8 positions match TRBD1. The CDR3 covers 18 residues. V lost 2 bases and J lost 4; bases outside the gene matches: 15. CDR1 and CDR2 (germline): SGHTA, FQGTGA. DNA of the CDR3: TGTGCCAGCAGCTTAGGCCCCGTTGGCAGGGGGCACGGCTATGGCTACACCTTC. Encoded protein: CASSLGPVGRGHGYGYTF.

J is TRBJ2-2 and V is TRBV6-5; D gene uncertain. CDR3 size: 13 residues. V lost 8 bases, J lost 7 bases, and 14 bases lay in between. Germline-derived CDR1 and CDR2 are MNHEY and SVGAGI. CDR3: CASGRPYGGELFF. The DNA of the CDR3 is TGTGCCAGCGGCAGGCCTTACGGCGGGGAGCTGTTTTTT.

This chain connects TRBV28 to TRBJ2-5; TRBD2 might be the D (5 bases). In germline, CDR1 is MDHEN, CDR2 SYDVKM. Trimming cost V 6 bases and J 7 bases, with 18 bases left between them. The CDR3 extends over 14 amino acids. CDR3 coding DNA: TGTGCCAGCAGAGGCGGCCAGAGGGTTGCGACCCAGTACTTC. It is translated as CASRGGQRVATQYF.

This clone is a singleton in its sample. The gene calls are TRBV25-1 and TRBJ2-1; D possibly uses TRBD1 or TRBD2 (5 bases each). The ends were cut back, 7 bases at V and 8 bases at J, with 18 bases in the middle. Per germline, CDR1 MGHDK and CDR2 SYGVNS. The CDR3 is made up of 14 amino acids. CDR3 nucleotide sequence: TGTGCCAGCACCTCACAGTGGGGACGGGATGAGCAGTTCTTC. Translated, it gives CASTSQWGRDEQFF.